These T cell receptor beta chains were read from a single sample in a study of glioma-infiltrating T cells after dendritic cell vaccination. Measured with immunoSEQ multiplex PCR; TCRdb has only the in-frame clones, and not every one. This sample yields under 75,000 clones, of which over 75% are seen a single time; around 8.5% belongs to the top ten. Here the sequenced sample was blood, taken after dendritic cell vaccination. The receptors originated from a human donor with glioblastoma. The CDR3 runs from the conserved cysteine through the conserved F or W. Fields, in order: D gene, clone size, V gene, J gene, CDR3 DNA, CDR3 protein. D genes are given only for firm matches. Where a row states a size, it is once, few, many or the class of an expanded clone; other rows omit it.

d_call: TRBD2
clone_size: .
v_call: TRBV28
j_call: TRBJ2-2
cdr3_nt: TGTGCCTGTAACGCGGGACTAGCGGGGGGAGCGTCCGGGGAGCTGTTTTTT
cdr3_aa: CACNAGLAGGASGELFF

d_call: .
clone_size: few
v_call: TRBV9
j_call: TRBJ1-2
cdr3_nt: TGTGCCAGCAGACAAGAGTCAATGGGGAGTGGCTACACCTTC
cdr3_aa: CASRQESMGSGYTF

d_call: .
clone_size: few
v_call: TRBV18
j_call: TRBJ2-5
cdr3_nt: TGTGCCAGCTCACCTAGTTCACAGGAGACCCAGTACTTC
cdr3_aa: CASSPSSQETQYF

d_call: TRBD1
clone_size: .
v_call: TRBV5-8
j_call: TRBJ1-4
cdr3_nt: TGTGCCAGCAGCGATCGACAGGGGGCTAATGAAAAACTGTTTTTT
cdr3_aa: CASSDRQGANEKLFF

d_call: TRBD2
clone_size: once
v_call: TRBV7-9
j_call: TRBJ2-1
cdr3_nt: TGTGCCAGCAGCTCCGGGGGGGGCACACAATATGAGCAGTTCTTC
cdr3_aa: CASSSGGGTQYEQFF

d_call: .
clone_size: once
v_call: TRBV28
j_call: TRBJ1-5
cdr3_nt: TGTGCCAGCAGTAACCCCACACCCCCCGTGTACCATTTT
cdr3_aa: CASSNPTPPVYHF

d_call: .
clone_size: .
v_call: TRBV7-9
j_call: TRBJ1-1
cdr3_nt: TGTGCCAGCAGCGAGGGACTCCCGAACACTGAAGCTTTCTTT
cdr3_aa: CASSEGLPNTEAFF

d_call: .
clone_size: .
v_call: TRBV27
j_call: TRBJ1-6
cdr3_nt: TGTGCCAGCAGTTCGATCCTATATAATTCACCCCTCCACTTT
cdr3_aa: CASSSILYNSPLHF

d_call: TRBD2
clone_size: .
v_call: TRBV9
j_call: TRBJ2-7
cdr3_nt: TGTGCCAGCAGCGTAGCGGCTAGCGGGGTCTCCTACGAGCAGTACTTC
cdr3_aa: CASSVAASGVSYEQYF

d_call: .
clone_size: .
v_call: TRBV6-5
j_call: TRBJ1-2
cdr3_nt: TGTGCCAGCAGTTACCCGGGGGGGTCTAACTATGGCTACACCTTC
cdr3_aa: CASSYPGGSNYGYTF

d_call: TRBD1
clone_size: .
v_call: TRBV11-2
j_call: TRBJ1-1
cdr3_nt: TGTGCCAGCAGCCGACAGGGACTTGAAGCTTTCTTT
cdr3_aa: CASSRQGLEAFF

d_call: TRBD2
clone_size: .
v_call: TRBV13
j_call: TRBJ2-1
cdr3_nt: TGTGCCAGCAGCTTAGCGGGGGGACCCTACAATGAGCAGTTCTTC
cdr3_aa: CASSLAGGPYNEQFF

d_call: TRBD1
clone_size: .
v_call: TRBV6-5
j_call: TRBJ1-5
cdr3_nt: TGTGCCAGCAGACCAGGGGGCTCCAATCAGCCCCAGCATTTT
cdr3_aa: CASRPGGSNQPQHF

d_call: .
clone_size: few
v_call: TRBV30
j_call: TRBJ2-7
cdr3_nt: TGTGCCTGGAGTGTAAGGGGTCCGGACGAGCAGTACTTC
cdr3_aa: CAWSVRGPDEQYF